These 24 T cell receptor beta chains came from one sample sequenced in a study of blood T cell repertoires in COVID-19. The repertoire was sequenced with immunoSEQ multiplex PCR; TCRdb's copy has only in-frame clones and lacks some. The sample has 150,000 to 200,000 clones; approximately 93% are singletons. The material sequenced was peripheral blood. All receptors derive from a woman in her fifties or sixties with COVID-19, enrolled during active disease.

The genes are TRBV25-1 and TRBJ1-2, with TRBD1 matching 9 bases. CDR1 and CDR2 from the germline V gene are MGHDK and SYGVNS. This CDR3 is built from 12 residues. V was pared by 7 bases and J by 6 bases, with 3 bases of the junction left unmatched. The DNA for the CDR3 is TGTGCCAGCATGAACAGGGGGCATGGCTACACCTTC. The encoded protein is CASMNRGHGYTF.

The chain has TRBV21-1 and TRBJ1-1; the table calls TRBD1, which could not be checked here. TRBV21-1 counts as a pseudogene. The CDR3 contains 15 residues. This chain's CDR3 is CASSKVGAMNTEAFF. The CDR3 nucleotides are TGTGCCAGCAGCAAAGTTGGGGCGATGAACACTGAAGCTTTCTTT.

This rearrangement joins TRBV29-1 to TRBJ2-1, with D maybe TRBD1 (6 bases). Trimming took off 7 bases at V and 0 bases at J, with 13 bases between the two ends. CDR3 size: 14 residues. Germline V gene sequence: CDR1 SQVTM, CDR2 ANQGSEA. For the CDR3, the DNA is TGCAGCGCTACTACGGACAGCTCCTACAATGAGCAGTTCTTC. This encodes CSATTDSSYNEQFF.

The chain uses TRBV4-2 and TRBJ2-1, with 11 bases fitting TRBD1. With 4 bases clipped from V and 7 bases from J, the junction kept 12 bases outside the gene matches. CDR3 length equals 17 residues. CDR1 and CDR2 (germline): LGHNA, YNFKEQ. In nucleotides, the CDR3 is TGTGCCAGCAGCCTGGGACAGGGGGGCCATGAGGGGAATGAGCAGTTCTTC. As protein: CASSLGQGGHEGNEQFF.

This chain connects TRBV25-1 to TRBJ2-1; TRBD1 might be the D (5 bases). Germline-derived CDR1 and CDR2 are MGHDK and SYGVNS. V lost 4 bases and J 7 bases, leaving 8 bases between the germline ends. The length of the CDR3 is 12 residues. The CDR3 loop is CASSVPGNEQFF. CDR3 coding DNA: TGTGCCAGCAGTGTCCCAGGGAATGAGCAGTTCTTC.

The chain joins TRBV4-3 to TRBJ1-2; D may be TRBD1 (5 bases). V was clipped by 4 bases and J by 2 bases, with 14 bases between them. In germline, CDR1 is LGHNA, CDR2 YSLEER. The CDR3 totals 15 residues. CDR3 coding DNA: TGCGCCAGCAGCCTTGGAGTACAGGAGAACTATGGCTACACCTTC. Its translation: CASSLGVQENYGYTF.

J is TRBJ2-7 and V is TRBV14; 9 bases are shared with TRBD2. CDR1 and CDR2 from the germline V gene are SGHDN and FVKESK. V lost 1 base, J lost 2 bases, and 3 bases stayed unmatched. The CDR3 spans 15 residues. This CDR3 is CASSQGRGGTYEQYF. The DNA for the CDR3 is TGTGCCAGCAGCCAAGGGCGGGGGGGAACCTACGAGCAGTACTTC.

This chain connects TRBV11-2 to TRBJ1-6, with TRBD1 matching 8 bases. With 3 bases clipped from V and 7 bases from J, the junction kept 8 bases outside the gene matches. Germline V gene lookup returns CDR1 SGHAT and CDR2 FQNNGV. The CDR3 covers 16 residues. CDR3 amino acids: CASSFETGAVNSPLHF. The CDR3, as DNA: TGTGCCAGCAGCTTTGAGACAGGGGCCGTAAATTCACCCCTCCACTTT.

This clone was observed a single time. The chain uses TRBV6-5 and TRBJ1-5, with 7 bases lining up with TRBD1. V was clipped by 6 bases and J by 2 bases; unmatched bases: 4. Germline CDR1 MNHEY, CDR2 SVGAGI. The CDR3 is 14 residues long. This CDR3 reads CASRAQGGNQPQHF. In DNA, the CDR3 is TGTGCCAGCAGGGCTCAGGGGGGCAATCAGCCCCAGCATTTT.

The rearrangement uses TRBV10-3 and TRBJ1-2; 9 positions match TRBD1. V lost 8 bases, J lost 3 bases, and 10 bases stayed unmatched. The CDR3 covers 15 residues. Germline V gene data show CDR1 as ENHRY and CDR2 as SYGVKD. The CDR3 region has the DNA TGTGCCATCGGAAGGACAGGGGCTGGTTACTATGGCTACACCTTC. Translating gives CAIGRTGAGYYGYTF.

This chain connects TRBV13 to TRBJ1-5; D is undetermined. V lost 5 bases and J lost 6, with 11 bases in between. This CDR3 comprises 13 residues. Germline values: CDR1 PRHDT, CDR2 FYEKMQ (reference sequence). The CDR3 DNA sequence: TGTGCCAGCAGCCTAACCAGGCGTCAGCCCCAGCATTTT. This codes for CASSLTRRQPQHF.

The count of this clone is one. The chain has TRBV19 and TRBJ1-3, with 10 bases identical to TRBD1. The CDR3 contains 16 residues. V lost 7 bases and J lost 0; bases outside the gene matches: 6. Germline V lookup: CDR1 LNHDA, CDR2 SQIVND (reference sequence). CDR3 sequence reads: CASMWDRGPSGNTIYF. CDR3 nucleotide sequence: TGTGCCAGTATGTGGGACAGGGGACCCTCTGGAAACACCATATATTTT.

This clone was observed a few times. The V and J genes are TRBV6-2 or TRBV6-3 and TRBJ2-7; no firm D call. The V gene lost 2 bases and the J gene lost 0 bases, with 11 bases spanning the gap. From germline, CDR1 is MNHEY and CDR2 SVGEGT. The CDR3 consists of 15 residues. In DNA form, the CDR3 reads TGTGCCAGCAGTTACACCCAATTTAGCTCCTACGAGCAGTACTTC. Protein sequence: CASSYTQFSSYEQYF.

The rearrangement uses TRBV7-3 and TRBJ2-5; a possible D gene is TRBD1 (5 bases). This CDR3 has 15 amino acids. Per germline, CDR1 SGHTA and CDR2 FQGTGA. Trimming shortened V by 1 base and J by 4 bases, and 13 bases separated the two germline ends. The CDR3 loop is CASSLSGAVGETQYF. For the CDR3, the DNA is TGTGCCAGCAGCTTAAGTGGGGCGGTGGGAGAGACCCAGTACTTC. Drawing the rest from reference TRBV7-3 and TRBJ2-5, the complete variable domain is GAGVSQTPSNKVTEKGKYVELRCDPISGHTALYWYRQSLGQGPEFLIYFQGTGAADDSGLPNDRFFAVRPEGSVSTLKIQRTERGDSAVYLCASSLSGAVGETQYFGPGTRLLVL.

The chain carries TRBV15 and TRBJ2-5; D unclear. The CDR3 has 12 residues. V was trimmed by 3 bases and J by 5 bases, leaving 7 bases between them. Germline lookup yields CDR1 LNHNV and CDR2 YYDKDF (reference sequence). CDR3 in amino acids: CATSRPGETQYF. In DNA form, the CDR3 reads TGTGCCACCAGCAGGCCCGGGGAGACCCAGTACTTC.

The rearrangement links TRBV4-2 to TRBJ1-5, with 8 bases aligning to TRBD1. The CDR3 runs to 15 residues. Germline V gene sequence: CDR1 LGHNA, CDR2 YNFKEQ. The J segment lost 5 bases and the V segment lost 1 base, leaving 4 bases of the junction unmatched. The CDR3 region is CASSQAGQGYQPQHF. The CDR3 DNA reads TGTGCCAGCAGCCAAGCCGGACAGGGTTATCAGCCCCAGCATTTT.

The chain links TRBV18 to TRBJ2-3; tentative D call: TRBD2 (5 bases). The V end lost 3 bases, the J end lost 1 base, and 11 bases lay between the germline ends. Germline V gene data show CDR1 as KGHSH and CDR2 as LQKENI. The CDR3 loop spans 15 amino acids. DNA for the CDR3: TGTGCCAGCTCACCTGGTGGAGGACGCACAGATACGCAGTATTTT. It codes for CASSPGGGRTDTQYF.

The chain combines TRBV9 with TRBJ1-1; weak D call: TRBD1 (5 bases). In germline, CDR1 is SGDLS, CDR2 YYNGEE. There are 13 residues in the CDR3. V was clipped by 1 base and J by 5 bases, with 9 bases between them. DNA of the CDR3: TGTGCCAGCAGCGTACAGGGTGGGACTGAAGCTTTCTTT. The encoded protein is CASSVQGGTEAFF.

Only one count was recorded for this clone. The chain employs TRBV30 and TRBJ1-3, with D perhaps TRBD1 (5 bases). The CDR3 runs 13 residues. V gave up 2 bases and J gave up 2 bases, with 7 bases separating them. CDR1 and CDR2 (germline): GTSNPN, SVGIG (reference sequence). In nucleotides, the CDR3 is TGTGCCTGGAGTAGGGGTACTGGAAACACCATATATTTT. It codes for CAWSRGTGNTIYF.

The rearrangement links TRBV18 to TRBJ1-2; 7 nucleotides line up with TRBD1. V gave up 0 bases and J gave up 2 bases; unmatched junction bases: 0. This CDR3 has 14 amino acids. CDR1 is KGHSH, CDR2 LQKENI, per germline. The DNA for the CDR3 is TGTGCCAGCTCACCACCGACAGGGAACTATGGCTACACCTTC. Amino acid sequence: CASSPPTGNYGYTF.

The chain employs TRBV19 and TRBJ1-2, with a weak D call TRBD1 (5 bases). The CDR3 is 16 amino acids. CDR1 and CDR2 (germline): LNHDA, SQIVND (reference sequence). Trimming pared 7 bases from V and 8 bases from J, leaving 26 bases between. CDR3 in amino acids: CASTIPGRIGAEGYTF. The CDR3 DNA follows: TGTGCCAGTACTATCCCAGGGCGGATAGGGGCGGAGGGCTACACCTTC.

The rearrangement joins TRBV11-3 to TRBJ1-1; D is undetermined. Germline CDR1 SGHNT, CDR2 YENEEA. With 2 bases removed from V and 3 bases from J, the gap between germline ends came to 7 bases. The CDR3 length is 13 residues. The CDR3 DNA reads TGTGCCAGCAGCTTATATTCCCACACTGAAGCTTTCTTT. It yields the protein CASSLYSHTEAFF.

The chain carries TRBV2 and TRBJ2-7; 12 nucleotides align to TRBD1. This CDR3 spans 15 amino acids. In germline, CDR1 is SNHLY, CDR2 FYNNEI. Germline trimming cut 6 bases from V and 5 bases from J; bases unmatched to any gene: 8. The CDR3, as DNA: TGTGCCAGCAGCGCCGGGACAGGGGGCTTCCACGAGCAGTACTTC. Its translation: CASSAGTGGFHEQYF.

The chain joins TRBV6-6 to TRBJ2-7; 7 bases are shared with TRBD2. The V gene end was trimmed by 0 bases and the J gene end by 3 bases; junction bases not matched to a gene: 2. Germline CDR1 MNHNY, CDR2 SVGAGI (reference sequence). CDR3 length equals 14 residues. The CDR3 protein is CASSYSRGVYEQYF. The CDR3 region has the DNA TGTGCCAGCAGTTACTCCCGGGGGGTCTACGAGCAGTACTTC.